The 6 T cell receptor beta chains presented below share a single source sample, sequenced in a study of beta chain features in type 1 diabetes. No antigen has been assigned to these receptors. Broader study findings: TCRB CDR3 length was moderately but significantly reduced in all four CD4+ subsets of Type 1 diabetes patients.

Of the isolated RNA, all was reverse transcribed, and so the sequenced material was expressed TCRB transcripts. Clones were sequenced by immunoSEQ multiplex PCR, and TCRdb holds only the in-frame ones, with some missing. The sample records tens of thousands of clones, roughly half being singletons. Specimen: central memory CD4+ T cells from blood. The source is a man aged 30-40 years with type 1 diabetes.

This clone was counted between two and nine times. CDR3 DNA: TGTGCCAGCAGCAGGCTCGGGACAGACAATGAGCAGTTCTTC. The encoded protein is CASSRLGTDNEQFF. The chain uses TRBV5-6 and TRBJ2-1; 7 bases map to TRBD1. Germline loops: CDR1 SGHDT, CDR2 YYEEEE. The CDR3 runs 14 residues. J lost 5 bases, V lost 4 bases, and 6 bases had no gene match.

This clone appeared a few times. The chain recombines TRBV4-1 with TRBJ2-3; 9 nucleotides match TRBD2. With 1 base clipped from V and 7 bases from J, the junction kept 12 bases outside the gene matches. The CDR3 totals 17 residues. Germline CDR1 MGHRA, CDR2 YSYEKL. Written as DNA, the CDR3 is TGCGCCAGCAGCCAAGTGCCTGGCGGGAGGGCCGTGAATACGCAGTATTTT. Protein sequence: CASSQVPGGRAVNTQYF.

V usage is TRBV5-1 and J usage is TRBJ2-7, with D perhaps TRBD1 (6 bases). Trimming removed 0 bases at V and 3 bases at J, with 19 bases between. There are 17 residues in the CDR3. Germline assignment: CDR1 SGHRS and CDR2 YFSETQ. The CDR3 protein is CASSLVQGNNRIYEQYF. Written as DNA, the CDR3 is TGCGCCAGCAGCTTGGTACAGGGAAATAATCGGATCTACGAGCAGTACTTC. The full variable domain, rest sourced from reference TRBV5-1 and TRBJ2-7, is KAGVTQTPRYLIKTRGQQVTLSCSPISGHRSVSWYQQTPGQGLQFLFEYFSETQRNKGNFPGRFSGRQFSNSRSEMNVSTLELGDSALYLCASSLVQGNNRIYEQYFGPGTRLTVT.

This clone was observed a handful of times. V gene TRBV2 combines with J gene TRBJ1-5; D is unresolved. Deletions cut 2 bases from V and 1 base from J, with 6 bases between. CDR1 SNHLY and CDR2 FYNNEI come from the germline V gene. CDR3 length: 14 amino acids. In nucleotides, the CDR3 is TGTGCCAGCAGTGAATTTCAGAGCAATCAGCCCCAGCATTTT. Its translation: CASSEFQSNQPQHF.

In its sample, this clone was seen a few times. The rearrangement links TRBV4-1 to TRBJ2-3; tentatively, D is TRBD2 (5 bases). Germline V gene lookup returns CDR1 MGHRA and CDR2 YSYEKL. Trimming took off 4 bases at V and 3 bases at J, with 17 bases between the two ends. This CDR3 is 16 amino acids long. The CDR3 spells CASSPGRTLGTDTQYF. The CDR3 DNA reads as TGCGCCAGCAGCCCGGGCCGGACTCTCGGGACAGATACGCAGTATTTT.

The J gene is TRBJ2-3, the V gene TRBV9; D might be TRBD2 (6 bases). Trimming stripped 4 bases from V and 3 bases from J, with 9 bases between. The CDR3 spans 13 residues. Germline V gives CDR1 SGDLS, CDR2 YYNGEE. In nucleotides, the CDR3 is TGTGCCAGCAGCACGACTAGTACAGATACGCAGTATTTT. It specifies CASSTTSTDTQYF.